This T cell receptor beta chain was identified in a study of shared clonotypes between healthy human individuals (dated by TCRdb to 2018 to 2021). About the investigation overall: A couple of women and three men aged 18 to 49 years were included in the cohort. To estimate repertoire size and how much clonotypes are shared between individuals, the study performed deep sequencing of blood TCR repertoires from five healthy adults. Libraries were prepared and TCR repertoires were sequenced by different laboratories using diverse techniques, in order to increase sequencing depth and limit assay-specific biases. Between about 0.8 and 9 billion PBMCs per donor were obtained by leukapheresis. Per donor, three plates each were used for CD4 naive and CD4 memory, two for CD8 naive, and one for CD8 memory. Study-level results and caveats: Rarefaction of sorted-subset datasets indicated incomplete sequencing despite the large sequencing depth. Larger estimated clonotype richness was generally found for naive subsets than for memory subsets. Higher generation probabilities were observed for clonotypes shared by all four sorted-subset donors than for non-shared clonotypes. The small number of donors limited the genetic and exposure-history diversity represented. Sampling was restricted to blood, and TCR repertoires in tissue are likely to differ from TCR repertoires in blood. Based on pairwise subsampling, the degree of clonotype sharing among donors was expected to be affected by sequencing depth. About 5% of naive CD4, roughly 3.6% of naive CD8, approximately 2% of memory CD4, and more than 0.35% of memory CD8 clonotypes were shared across several donors.

V loses 0 bases, J loses 2 bases, and the germline ends lie 8 bases apart. CDR1 and CDR2, looked up from the germline V gene (reference sequence), are LNHNV and YYDKDF. The cysteine opens and the phenylalanine closes a CDR3 of 14 amino acids. This entry keeps only the CDR3 DNA: 42 bases, framed from base 1. The donors were healthy, HIV-negative adults with no recently reported acute infections or vaccinations. All donors were Caucasian adults living in Nashville, Tennessee, USA. Magnetic negative selection was used to enrich CD4+ T cells, after which naive cells were positively selected on CD45RA and the negative fraction became the memory subset. After blood collection by leukapheresis, PBMCs were isolated using Ficoll-Histopaque density gradient centrifugation and then cryopreserved in the vapor phase of liquid nitrogen. Purity and quantity of every magnetically sorted T cell population were checked by analytical flow cytometry. Each sorted fraction had its genomic DNA isolated and then quantified by UV absorbance on a Nanodrop 2000c.

Using the deep immunoSEQ assay, multiplex PCR amplified TCR CDR3 regions from genomic DNA. Genomic DNA extracted from each cell subset was distributed evenly over all wells of several immunoSEQ 96-well plates, and each plate served as one replicate. For sorted subsets, approximately 210 ng genomic DNA, equal to 30,000 to 35,000 T cell genomes, was loaded into each replicate PCR. Purified libraries were quantified with a Qubit 3.0 fluorometer, sized on a Bioanalyzer 2100, and re-quantified with the KAPA Library Quantification kit. Every immunoSEQ 96-well plate was sequenced on a separate single-read 150-cycle Illumina NextSeq 550 flow cell. Per the original workflow: The immunoSEQ output contained only junctional sequences without quality scores, so filtering could not match that applied to full-length reads. To assign V/J genes and CDR3, sequences were annotated using PyIR, a Python wrapper for IgBLAST v1.9, with IMGT germline references. Reads with weak V/J assignments (E-value above 1e-6), missing CDR3, stop codons, out-of-frame junctions, or ambiguous translated residues were removed. A V3J clonotype was defined by an identical inferred V gene, J gene, and CDR3 amino acid sequence. Percentage overlap between repertoires was computed as shared unique clonotypes divided by the size of the smaller repertoire. Repertoire richness was assessed with RTK rarefaction, the Chao1 estimator, and Recon v2.1 estimates of unobserved clonotypes. OLGA was used to compute generation probabilities for all TCRbeta clonotypes that the gDNA method yielded from a few donors. TCRdb took over this immuneACCESS table, retaining in-frame rearrangements with V and J assigned. Such tables are incomplete; in checked studies, under half of the missing clones stem from an unresolved V gene, and the remainder is unexplained. The V and J calls and clone size come from that table; D and trimming were worked out from the DNA. In all, the sample holds about 1 million clones, and around 75% of those were seen once. Approximately 1.5% of the sample lies in the top ten.

With regard to this clone: Its antigen is not yet known. No per-base quality is available; no much larger clone lies one base away.

Recombination linked TRBV15 to TRBJ2-7; no D gene call is confident. The source of this sequence is a young man in good health. The specimen sequenced was memory CD4+ T cells sorted from blood. The cell subset or site label corresponds to: CD45RA-negative fraction. The CDR3: CATSRDETAYEQYF. The DNA sequence follows: TGTGCCACCAGCAGAGATGAAACCGCCTACGAGCAGTACTTC.